These T cell receptor beta chains were read from a single sample in a study of cytomegalovirus exposure and HLA in healthy donors. Measured with immunoSEQ multiplex PCR; TCRdb has only the in-frame clones, and not every one. Among fewer than 200,000 clones listed, around 79% were seen once. Input material: PBMCs. Receptors originate from a middle-aged man in good health and CMV-seronegative. CDR3s include the opening cysteine and the closing phenylalanine or tryptophan. The order of the fields is V gene, J gene, clone size, D gene, CDR3 protein, CDR3 DNA. A D gene is named only where the DNA matches it firmly. The listing skips clone size in some rows; elsewhere it reads once, few, many or a size class.

TRBV28	TRBJ2-7	-	-	CASRLNYEQYF	TGTGCCAGCCGACTAAACTACGAGCAGTACTTC
TRBV2	TRBJ1-5	-	TRBD1	CASSEDRGQPQHF	TGTGCCAGCAGTGAGGACAGGGGGCAGCCCCAGCATTTT
TRBV2	TRBJ2-1	-	TRBD1	CASSKDRGNYNEQFF	TGTGCCAGCAGTAAAGACAGGGGAAATTACAATGAGCAGTTCTTC
TRBV5-1	TRBJ2-5	-	TRBD1	CASSLGGTRGETQYF	TGCGCCAGCAGCTTGGGTGGGACCAGGGGGGAGACCCAGTACTTC
TRBV28	TRBJ1-4	once	-	CASSSTGATNEKLFF	TGTGCCAGCAGTTCGACAGGTGCAACTAATGAAAAACTGTTTTTT
TRBV6-4	TRBJ2-7	few	-	CASSLDIGSSYEQYF	TGTGCCAGCAGCCTGGACATCGGAAGCTCCTACGAGCAGTACTTC
TRBV9	TRBJ2-3	-	-	CASSVGGQSTDTQYF	TGTGCCAGCAGCGTAGGAGGGCAGAGCACAGATACGCAGTATTTT
TRBV7-9	TRBJ1-1	medium-sized	-	CAEGSGTEAFF	TGCGCGGAGGGGTCAGGCACTGAAGCTTTCTTT
TRBV7-9	TRBJ1-1	-	-	CASSLGSPNTEAFF	TGTGCCAGCAGCTTAGGCAGTCCGAACACTGAAGCTTTCTTT
TRBV5-6	TRBJ1-6	-	-	CASSLDMESPLHF	TGTGCCAGCAGCTTGGACATGGAGTCACCCCTCCACTTT
TRBV9	TRBJ2-2	-	-	CASSGPDRQAGELFF	TGTGCCAGCAGCGGTCCCGACAGGCAAGCCGGGGAGCTGTTTTTT